This passage covers 20 T cell receptor beta chains from one sample sequenced in a study of intratumoral heterogeneity in liver cancer. Libraries were prepared by immunoSEQ multiplex PCR; TCRdb keeps only in-frame clonotypes and omits some of them. The data show around 5,400 clones, around 72% seen once. The source material was tumor-adjacent normal tissue, sampled before any cancer treatment. The receptors derive from an older man with hepatocellular carcinoma.

The chain couples TRBV27 to TRBJ1-2; D is ambiguous. V dropped 5 bases and J dropped 0 bases, with 13 bases sitting between them. Per the germline V gene, CDR1 is MNHEY and CDR2 is SMNVEV (reference sequence). CDR3 length: 15 residues. CDR3 region: CASSREVFPNYGYTF. CDR3 in DNA: TGTGCCAGCAGTCGGGAGGTATTCCCTAACTATGGCTACACCTTC.

The chain employs TRBV3-1 (or the pseudogene TRBV3-2) and TRBJ2-1; 14 nucleotides line up with TRBD2. V trimming: 2 bases; J trimming: 7 bases; junction bases outside the gene matches: 4. Germline lookup yields CDR1 LGHDT and CDR2 YNNKEL (reference sequence). CDR3 length equals 16 residues. DNA of the CDR3: TGTGCCAGCAGCCAACAGACTAGCGGGGGGGCTAATGAGCAGTTCTTC. Its protein product is CASSQQTSGGANEQFF.

This clone was counted once. The V call is TRBV3-1 (or the pseudogene TRBV3-2), the J call TRBJ1-2, with TRBD1 matching over 8 bases. This CDR3 is 12 amino acids long. CDR1 is LGHDT and CDR2 is YNNKEL in the germline V gene (reference sequence). J gave up 8 bases and V 3 bases, and 2 bases lay outside the gene matches. In DNA form, the CDR3 reads TGTGCCAGCAGCCACAGGGGGCCCGGCTACACCTTC. Encoded protein: CASSHRGPGYTF.

This clone appeared a few times. This chain connects TRBV7-2 to TRBJ1-1; the match to TRBD1 covers 11 bases. J was trimmed by 5 bases and V by 1 base; bases with no gene match: 6. In germline, CDR1 is SGHTA, CDR2 FQGNSA. The CDR3 covers 16 residues. In DNA form, the CDR3 reads TGTGCCAGCAGCTTAGGGGGACAGGGGGGAAGGACTGAAGCTTTCTTT. Translation: CASSLGGQGGRTEAFF.

This clone ranks as medium-sized (0.01 to 0.1%). The chain links TRBV9 to TRBJ1-2; 10 bases match TRBD1. CDR3 size: 15 residues. The V gene's germline CDR1 is SGDLS and CDR2 YYNGEE. Trimming cost V 4 bases and J 8 bases; bases outside gene matches: 11. The CDR3 region is CASSPGGTGVGGYTF. CDR3 bases: TGTGCCAGCAGCCCGGGAGGGACAGGGGTGGGAGGCTACACCTTC.

In its sample, this clone is large. CDR3 in DNA: TGCGCCAGCAGTGAGTCGACGGTCGACACTGAAGCTTTCTTT. Translated: CASSESTVDTEAFF. The chain uses TRBV10-2 and TRBJ1-1; no firm D call. Trimming shortened V by 0 bases and J by 3 bases, and 8 bases separated the two germline ends. CDR1 is WSHSY, CDR2 SAAADI, per germline. CDR3 size: 14 residues.

The chain uses TRBV6-1 and TRBJ1-2; TRBD1 might be the D (6 bases). The CDR3 is 15 amino acids. Between the trimmed V and J ends, which lost 2 bases and 4 bases, there was a span of 14 bases. Germline values: CDR1 MNHNS, CDR2 SASEGT. The chain's CDR3 is CASSELLGGAYGYTF. As DNA, the CDR3 is TGTGCCAGCAGTGAACTTCTGGGGGGGGCCTATGGCTACACCTTC.

The chain carries TRBV28 and TRBJ1-2; 9 bases line up with TRBD1. The junction had 7 bases not matched to a gene; V was cut back by 7 bases and J by 4 bases. Germline V gene sequence: CDR1 MDHEN, CDR2 SYDVKM. This CDR3 has 14 residues. As DNA, the CDR3 is TGTGCCAGCACCGGGACAGGGCTGTTCTATGGCTACACCTTC. Amino acids: CASTGTGLFYGYTF.

This sequence joins TRBV11-3 and TRBJ2-5; 9 bases are shared with TRBD2. The junction had 6 bases not matched to a gene; V was cut back by 5 bases and J by 5 bases. The CDR3 consists of 14 residues. Germline CDR1 is SGHNT and CDR2 is YENEEA. The CDR3 coding sequence is TGTGCCAGCAGCCAGGGACTAGCCATGGAGACCCAGTACTTC. It yields the protein CASSQGLAMETQYF.

The chain links TRBV7-9 to TRBJ1-6; 7 bases are shared with TRBD1. After removal of 5 bases from V and 4 bases from J, the junction contained 2 bases not matched to a gene. Per germline, CDR1 SEHNR and CDR2 FQNEAQ (reference sequence). This CDR3 region has 14 residues. CDR3 nucleotide sequence: TGTGCCAGCAGCCCGACAGGGTATAATTCACCCCTCCACTTT. Amino acids: CASSPTGYNSPLHF.

This clone was seen a handful of times. This chain connects TRBV29-1 to TRBJ1-2; D perhaps matches TRBD1 (5 bases). V was clipped by 4 bases and J by 4 bases, with 13 bases between them. CDR1 and CDR2 (germline): SQVTM, ANQGSEA. The CDR3 runs 13 residues. The CDR3 sequence: CSVATDRLYGYTF. The CDR3 region has the DNA TGCAGCGTTGCCACCGACAGACTCTATGGCTACACCTTC. Supplemented by reference TRBV29-1 and TRBJ1-2, the full variable domain reads SAVISQKPSRDICQRGTSLTIQCQVDSQVTMMFWYRQQPGQSLTLIATANQGSEATYESGFVIDKFPISRPNLTFSTLTVSNMSPEDSSIYLCSVATDRLYGYTFGSGTRLTVV.

The sample holds a few counts of this clone. V usage is TRBV7-8 and J usage is TRBJ1-6, with TRBD1 matching 8 bases. The J segment lost 10 bases and the V segment lost 1 base, leaving 6 bases of the junction unmatched. CDR1 and CDR2 (germline): SGHVS, FQNEAQ. This CDR3 is 15 amino acids long. CDR3 nucleotides: TGTGCCAGCAGCTTAGGGGTAGCAGGGGGCTCACCCCTCCACTTT. The encoded protein is CASSLGVAGGSPLHF. The full variable domain, completed using reference TRBV7-8 and TRBJ1-6, is GAGVSQSPRYKVAKRGQDVALRCDPISGHVSLFWYQQALGQGPEFLTYFQNEAQLDKSGLPSDRFFAERPEGSVSTLKIQRTQQEDSAVYLCASSLGVAGGSPLHFGNGTRLTVT.

This clone is medium-sized in the sample. CDR3 region: CASSPGQETGELFF. The CDR3 DNA follows: TGTGCCAGTAGTCCGGGACAGGAAACCGGGGAGCTGTTTTTT. The rearrangement uses TRBV19 and TRBJ2-2, with TRBD1 identical over 8 bases. This CDR3 region has 14 residues. In germline, CDR1 is LNHDA, CDR2 SQIVND (reference sequence). The J segment lost 5 bases and the V segment lost 5 bases, leaving 4 bases of the junction unmatched.

The chain joins TRBV5-4 to TRBJ2-1, with 10 bases aligning to TRBD1. V dropped 1 base and J dropped 2; count of bases not matched to a gene: 3. Per germline, CDR1 SGHNT and CDR2 YYREEE (reference sequence). This CDR3 region has 16 residues. The CDR3 here is CASSLFGTGAYNEQFF. Written as DNA, the CDR3 is TGTGCCAGCAGCTTGTTCGGGACAGGGGCCTACAATGAGCAGTTCTTC. Variable domain in full (rest from reference TRBV5-4 and TRBJ2-1): ETGVTQSPTHLIKTRGQQVTLRCSSQSGHNTVSWYQQALGQGPQFIFQYYREEENGRGNFPPRFSGLQFPNYSSELNVNALELDDSALYLCASSLFGTGAYNEQFFGPGTRLTVL.

The chain combines TRBV6-6 with TRBJ1-1; D gene ambiguous. CDR3 size: 13 residues. Germline V CDR1 and CDR2: MNHNY, SVGAGI (reference sequence). Trimming left V 2 bases short and J 1 base short, with 5 bases between. The CDR3: CASSYLSNTEAFF. CDR3 coding DNA: TGTGCCAGCAGTTACCTTTCGAACACTGAAGCTTTCTTT.

In the case of this clone: One junction end disagrees with the germline gene, perhaps due to a read error. This chain joins TRBV7-9 and TRBJ1-4; the match to TRBD1 covers 9 bases. Germline CDR1 reads SEHNR; CDR2 reads FQNEAQ (reference sequence). CDR3 length equals 11 residues. The CDR3 nucleotides are TGTGCCAGCAGCTTGGGACAGGGATGGCATTTT. Its translation is CASSLGQGWHF.

The chain carries TRBV24-1 and TRBJ1-1; TRBD1 is a possible D gene (6 bases). V lost 5 bases, J lost 1 base, and 13 bases lay in between. The CDR3 is made up of 15 amino acids. Germline V gene data show CDR1 as KGHDR and CDR2 as SFDVKD. The CDR3 region has the DNA TGTGCCACCAGTGTGAGTTCACAGGGGAACACTGAAGCTTTCTTT. Translated, it gives CATSVSSQGNTEAFF.

J is TRBJ2-7 and V is TRBV6-2 or TRBV6-3; no definite D call. This CDR3 is built from 13 residues. The V end was cut by 2 bases, the J end by 6 bases, with 11 bases between. Germline V gene data show CDR1 as MNHEY and CDR2 as SVGEGT. The CDR3 sequence: CASSYLEAFEQYF. CDR3 sequence (DNA): TGTGCCAGCAGTTACCTAGAGGCTTTCGAGCAGTACTTC.

This CDR3 is CASSSGTGNIYGYTF. CDR3 nucleotide sequence: TGTGCCAGCAGCTCTGGGACAGGCAATATCTATGGCTACACCTTC. The chain is built from TRBV5-4 and TRBJ1-2; 8 bases line up with TRBD1. Germline CDR1 SGHNT, CDR2 YYREEE (reference sequence). The V segment lost 3 bases and the J segment 4 bases; nucleotides outside the gene matches: 8. The CDR3 is 15 residues long. Full variable domain (outside the CDR3, taken from reference TRBV5-4 and TRBJ1-2): ETGVTQSPTHLIKTRGQQVTLRCSSQSGHNTVSWYQQALGQGPQFIFQYYREEENGRGNFPPRFSGLQFPNYSSELNVNALELDDSALYLCASSSGTGNIYGYTFGSGTRLTVV.

This clone was seen a single time. V usage is TRBV19 and J usage is TRBJ2-7, with 7 bases matching TRBD1. J gave up 3 bases and V 5 bases, and 7 bases lay outside the gene matches. Germline V gene lookup returns CDR1 LNHDA and CDR2 SQIVND (reference sequence). The length of the CDR3 is 14 residues. For the CDR3, the DNA is TGTGCCAGTAGTGGGGGACAGAGAGGCTACGAGCAGTACTTC. Translated, it gives CASSGGQRGYEQYF.